Shown below are 7 T cell receptor beta chains from a single sample sequenced in a study of technical replicates of blood from several donors. Clones were read by immunoSEQ multiplex PCR, and TCRdb kept only the in-frame ones, dropping some. The data hold just under 60,000 clones, with 91% observed a single time. The sequenced sample was PBMCs. Source of these receptors: a human donor in good health. Some clones in this sample may be carry-over from other donors' samples.

The chain is built from TRBV2 and TRBJ1-1; possible D gene TRBD1, 5 bases. The CDR3 is 12 residues long. Trimming cost V 6 bases and J 10 bases, with 15 bases left between them. CDR1 is SNHLY, CDR2 FYNNEI, per germline. The CDR3 DNA sequence: TGTGCCAGCAGCCAGGGCCCCGGATCAGCTTTCTTT. Its protein is CASSQGPGSAFF.

The CDR3 protein is CASSESRTSEDTDTQYF. DNA of the CDR3: TGTGCCAGCAGTGAATCCCGGACTAGCGAAGACACAGATACGCAGTATTTT. V usage is TRBV25-1 and J usage is TRBJ2-3, with 9 bases aligning to TRBD2. The V gene's germline CDR1 is MGHDK and CDR2 SYGVNS. The CDR3 length is 17 residues. The V and J ends lost 1 base and 2 bases, in that order; junction bases with no gene match: 7.

The V and J genes are TRBV7-9 and TRBJ1-5; 9 nucleotides match TRBD1. V gave up 5 bases and J gave up 7 bases; unmatched junction bases: 6. The V gene's germline CDR1 is SEHNR and CDR2 FQNEAQ (reference sequence). The CDR3 extends over 14 amino acids. The CDR3 nucleotides are TGTGCCAGCAGCCCCGGGACAGGGTCCCAGCCCCAGCATTTT. Encoded protein: CASSPGTGSQPQHF.

V gene TRBV27 combines with J gene TRBJ2-1, with a weak D call TRBD2 (6 bases). This CDR3 is built from 13 residues. Germline V gene sequence: CDR1 MNHEY, CDR2 SMNVEV (reference sequence). Trimming left V 6 bases short and J 8 bases short, with 14 bases between. The CDR3 nucleotides are TGTGCCAGCAGCGGGAGTTCCCTGGATGAGCAGTTCTTC. Its protein is CASSGSSLDEQFF.

The chain is built from TRBV7-3 and TRBJ2-7; possible D gene TRBD1, 5 bases. The CDR3 has 13 residues. V was cut by 2 bases and J by 5 bases, with 10 bases left in between. Germline V gene sequence: CDR1 SGHTA, CDR2 FQGTGA. The CDR3 DNA sequence: TGTGCCAGCAGCTTACAGGGTGGCGACGAGCAGTACTTC. It encodes CASSLQGGDEQYF.

The chain recombines TRBV15 with TRBJ2-3; no clear D. Trimming removed 1 base from V and 1 base from J, with 9 bases in between. The V gene's germline CDR1 is LNHNV and CDR2 YYDKDF (reference sequence). This CDR3 contains 15 residues. The CDR3 region has the DNA TGTGCCACCAGCAGAGCAGGTTGGGGCACAGATACGCAGTATTTT. Its protein product is CATSRAGWGTDTQYF.

The chain carries TRBV6-6 and TRBJ2-2, with 7 positions matching TRBD1. The germline gives CDR1 MNHNY, CDR2 SVGAGI (reference sequence). The junction had 3 bases not matched to a gene; V was cut back by 5 bases and J by 0 bases. CDR3 length equals 15 residues. CDR3 in DNA: TGTGCCAGCAGTGGGGACAGAACGAACACCGGGGAGCTGTTTTTT. It is translated as CASSGDRTNTGELFF.